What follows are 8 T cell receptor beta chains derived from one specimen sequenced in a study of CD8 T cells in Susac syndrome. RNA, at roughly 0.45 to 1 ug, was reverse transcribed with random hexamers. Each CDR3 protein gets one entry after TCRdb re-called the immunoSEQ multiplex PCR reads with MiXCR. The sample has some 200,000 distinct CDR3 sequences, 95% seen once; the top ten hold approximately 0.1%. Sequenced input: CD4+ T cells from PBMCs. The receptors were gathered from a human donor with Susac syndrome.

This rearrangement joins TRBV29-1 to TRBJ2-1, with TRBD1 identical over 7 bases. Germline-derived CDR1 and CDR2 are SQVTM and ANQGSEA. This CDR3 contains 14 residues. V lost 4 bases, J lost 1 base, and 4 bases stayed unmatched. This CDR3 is CSVGAGGSYNEQFF. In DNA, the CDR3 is TGCAGCGTTGGGGCAGGGGGTTCCTACAATGAGCAGTTCTTC.

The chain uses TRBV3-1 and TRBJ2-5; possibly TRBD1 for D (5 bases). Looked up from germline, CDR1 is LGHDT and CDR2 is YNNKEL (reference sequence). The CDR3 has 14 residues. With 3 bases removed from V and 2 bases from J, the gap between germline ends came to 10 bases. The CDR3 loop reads CASSHHKGQETQYF. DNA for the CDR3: TGTGCCAGCAGCCATCACAAGGGGCAAGAGACCCAGTACTTC.

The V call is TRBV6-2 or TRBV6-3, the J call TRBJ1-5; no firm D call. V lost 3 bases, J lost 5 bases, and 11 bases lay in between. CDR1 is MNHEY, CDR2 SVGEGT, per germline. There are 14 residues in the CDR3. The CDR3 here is CASSYRFQHQPQHF. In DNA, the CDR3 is TGTGCCAGCAGTTATCGATTCCAACATCAGCCCCAGCATTTT.

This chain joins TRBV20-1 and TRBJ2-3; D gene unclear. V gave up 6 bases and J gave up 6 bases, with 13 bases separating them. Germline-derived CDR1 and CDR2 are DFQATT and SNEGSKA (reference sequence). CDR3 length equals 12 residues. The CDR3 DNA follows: TGCAGTGCACCCCCCCAAGGGGATACGCAGTATTTT. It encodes CSAPPQGDTQYF.

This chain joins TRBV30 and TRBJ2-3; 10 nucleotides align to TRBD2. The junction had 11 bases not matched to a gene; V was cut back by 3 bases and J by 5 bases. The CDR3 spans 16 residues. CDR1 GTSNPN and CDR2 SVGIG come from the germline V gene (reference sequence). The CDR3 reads CAWSLGLAEVGDTQYF. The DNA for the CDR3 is TGTGCCTGGAGCCTTGGACTAGCGGAGGTGGGAGATACGCAGTATTTT.

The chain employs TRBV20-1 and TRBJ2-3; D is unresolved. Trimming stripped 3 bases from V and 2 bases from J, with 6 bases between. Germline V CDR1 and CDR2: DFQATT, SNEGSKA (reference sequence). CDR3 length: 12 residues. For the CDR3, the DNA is TGCAGTGCTAGGGTGAACACAGATACGCAGTATTTT. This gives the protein CSARVNTDTQYF.

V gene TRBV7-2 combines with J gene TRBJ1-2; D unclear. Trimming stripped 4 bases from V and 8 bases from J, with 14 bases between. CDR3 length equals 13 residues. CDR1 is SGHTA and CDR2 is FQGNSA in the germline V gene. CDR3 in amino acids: CASSSWTSGGYTF. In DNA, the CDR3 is TGTGCCAGCAGCTCCTGGACCTCCGGGGGCTACACCTTC.

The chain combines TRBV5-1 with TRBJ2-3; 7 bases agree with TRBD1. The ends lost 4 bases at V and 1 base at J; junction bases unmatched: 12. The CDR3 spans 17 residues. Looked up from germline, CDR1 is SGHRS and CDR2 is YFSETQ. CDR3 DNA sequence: TGCGCCAGCAGCCAAAAGATGACAGGGAGAGGCACAGATACGCAGTATTTT. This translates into CASSQKMTGRGTDTQYF. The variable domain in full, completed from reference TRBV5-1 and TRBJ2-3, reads KAGVTQTPRYLIKTRGQQVTLSCSPISGHRSVSWYQQTPGQGLQFLFEYFSETQRNKGNFPGRFSGRQFSNSRSEMNVSTLELGDSALYLCASSQKMTGRGTDTQYFGPGTRLTVL.